This T cell receptor beta chain derives from a study of identical twins (TCRdb year 2016). Looking at the study overall: To test whether fetal clonotypes persist, the study used deep sequencing on TCR alpha and beta repertoires from monozygotic twins, unrelated adults of various ages, and cord blood. Replicate twin experiments were performed at different times using different library preparation protocols to rule out contamination. Findings and caveats that apply to the study as a whole: In beta out-of-frame sequences, excess twin sharing was weaker, because having fewer shared sequences lowered the signal-to-noise ratio. Conclusions relied on cross-sectional statistical analysis, since the same donors could not be followed over many years. Abundant cord blood beta clonotypes had fewer insertions, young adult naive repertoires showed a similar but weaker trend, and memory repertoires showed no such trend. Invariant T cells such as MAIT and iNKT could partly confound zero-insertion analyses, though diverse VJ usage argued against this for most clonotypes. In monozygotic twins, out-of-frame TCR alpha sharing was systematically underestimated by recombination models, although the models agreed with sharing between unrelated individuals. Out-of-frame TCR alpha sequences shared between twins showed an excess of low generation-probability sequences compared with coincidental sharing between unrelated individuals.

Every donor in the study was a healthy Caucasian. The study also sequenced three unrelated non-twin adults: a male aged 18 to 30, a male aged 50 to 60 and a female aged 50 to 60. Miltenyi CD45RO+ enrichment and human naive T-cell isolation kits were used to isolate memory (CD45RO+) and naive T cells from PBMC. V is pared back by 3 bases and J by 8 bases, with 13 bases lying between the germline termini. CDR1 SQVTM and CDR2 ANQGSEA are derived from the germline V gene. Taken from cysteine to phenylalanine, the CDR3 has 13 residues. Only the CDR3 portion is preserved as DNA: 39 bases, with reading frame beginning at the first base. Receptor libraries were prepared by 5' RACE. Sequenced using an Illumina HiSeq 2000. A universal primer binding site was introduced by template switching, and a unique molecular identifier was present in the final cDNA, enabling accurate counting of TCR cDNA molecules. Specific primers in the conserved constant-segment region were used to synthesize first-strand cDNA for TCR alpha and beta chains. Each cDNA library was double barcoded, with a SMART-Mk sample barcode plus Illumina barcodes, to control for contamination. TruSeq adapter sequences and Illumina sample barcodes were added in two successive PCR steps. The Illumina HiSeq platform was used with custom primers to sequence TCR alpha and beta cDNA libraries. From the authors' description of their analysis: MiGEC processed the raw reads to extract unique molecular identifiers, while MiXCR was used to determine the CDR3 positions. Recombination models were inferred per individual with the repgenHMM and IGoR tools using an EM algorithm. The tcR package in R was used for shared clonotype analysis, with sharing normalized by the product of cloneset sizes. Out-of-frame nonproductive sequences were analyzed to study raw recombination free of thymic and clonal selection effects. TCRdb trimmed public reads at Q25 via fastp, called clones via MiXCR and kept in-frame beta chains. Rows with one shared CDR3 protein collapse into an entry with the most common genes and DNA. The V and J calls, along with clone size, are taken from TCRdb and not from the paper's own processing. Here the sample has 400,000 to 500,000 distinct CDR3 sequences; less than 20% occur a single time. The ten largest account for 12% of the sample.

About this clonotype itself: It has no known antigen specificity. No base quality values were provided; no much bigger clone lies one nucleotide off.

The receptor was derived from a man aged 45 to 65 in good health. Material: naive T cells sorted from blood. Per the publication, the cell subset or site label means: cells isolated with a human naive T-cell isolation kit. The chain employs TRBV29-1 and TRBJ1-4, with TRBD1 perhaps the D gene, on 6 matching bases. The DNA sequence is TGCAGCGTTGAGGGGGCCTTCAACGAAAAACTGTTTTTT. Its product reads: CSVEGAFNEKLFF.